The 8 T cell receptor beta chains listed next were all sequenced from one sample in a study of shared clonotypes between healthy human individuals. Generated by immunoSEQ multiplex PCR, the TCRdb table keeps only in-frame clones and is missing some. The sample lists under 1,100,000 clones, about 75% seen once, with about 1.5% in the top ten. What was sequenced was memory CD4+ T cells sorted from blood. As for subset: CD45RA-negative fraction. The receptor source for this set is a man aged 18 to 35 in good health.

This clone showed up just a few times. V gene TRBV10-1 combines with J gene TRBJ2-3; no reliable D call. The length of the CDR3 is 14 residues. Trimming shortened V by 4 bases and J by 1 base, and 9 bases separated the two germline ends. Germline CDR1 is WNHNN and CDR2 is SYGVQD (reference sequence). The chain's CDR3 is CASSGMAGTDTQYF. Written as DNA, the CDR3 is TGCGCCAGCAGTGGAATGGCGGGCACAGATACGCAGTATTTT.

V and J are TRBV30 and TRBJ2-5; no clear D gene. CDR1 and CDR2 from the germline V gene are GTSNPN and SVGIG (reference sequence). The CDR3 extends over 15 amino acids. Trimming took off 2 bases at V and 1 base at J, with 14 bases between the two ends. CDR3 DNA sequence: TGTGCCTGGAGTTTGGGCACTCGACTCCAAGAGACCCAGTACTTC. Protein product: CAWSLGTRLQETQYF.

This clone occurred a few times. The CDR3 is CASSSGLAGGYEQYF. The CDR3 nucleotides read TGTGCCAGCAGCTCCGGACTAGCGGGGGGATACGAGCAGTACTTC. The rearrangement links TRBV7-6 to TRBJ2-7; 14 positions match TRBD2. The CDR3 length is 15 residues. Trimming removed 4 bases from V and 4 bases from J; junction bases left unmatched: 3. The germline V gene encodes CDR1 SGHVS and CDR2 FNYEAQ.

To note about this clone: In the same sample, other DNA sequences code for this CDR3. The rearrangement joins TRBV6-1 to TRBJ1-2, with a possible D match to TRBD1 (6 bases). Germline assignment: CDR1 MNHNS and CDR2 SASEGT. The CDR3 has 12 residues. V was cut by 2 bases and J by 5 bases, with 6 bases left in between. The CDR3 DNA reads TGTGCCAGCAGTGAACAGGGGTATGGCTACACCTTC. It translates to CASSEQGYGYTF.

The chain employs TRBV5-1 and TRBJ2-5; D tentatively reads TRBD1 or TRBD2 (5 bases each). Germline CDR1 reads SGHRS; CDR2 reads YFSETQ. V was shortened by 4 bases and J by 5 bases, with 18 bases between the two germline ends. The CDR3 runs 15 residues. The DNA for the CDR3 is TGCGCCAGCAGCGCACTGGCCGGGGCCCGGGAGACCCAGTACTTC. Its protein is CASSALAGARETQYF.

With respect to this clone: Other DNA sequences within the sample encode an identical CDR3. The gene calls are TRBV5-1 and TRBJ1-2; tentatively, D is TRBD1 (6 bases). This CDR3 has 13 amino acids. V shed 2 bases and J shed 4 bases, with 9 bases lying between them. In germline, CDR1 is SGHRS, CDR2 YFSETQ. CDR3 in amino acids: CASSFQGSYGYTF. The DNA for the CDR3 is TGCGCCAGCAGCTTCCAGGGGAGCTATGGCTACACCTTC.

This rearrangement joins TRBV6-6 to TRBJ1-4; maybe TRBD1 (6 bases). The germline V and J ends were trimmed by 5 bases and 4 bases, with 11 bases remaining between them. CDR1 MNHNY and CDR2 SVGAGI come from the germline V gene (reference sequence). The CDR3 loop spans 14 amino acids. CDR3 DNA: TGTGCCAGCAGTGGCAGGGACAATAATGAAAAACTGTTTTTT. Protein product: CASSGRDNNEKLFF.

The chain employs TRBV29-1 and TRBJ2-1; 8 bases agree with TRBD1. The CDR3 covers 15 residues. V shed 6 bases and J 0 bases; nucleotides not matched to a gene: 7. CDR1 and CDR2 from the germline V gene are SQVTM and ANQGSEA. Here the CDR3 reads CSVAGGAGSYNEQFF. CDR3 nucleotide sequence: TGCAGCGTAGCAGGGGGCGCGGGCTCCTACAATGAGCAGTTCTTC.